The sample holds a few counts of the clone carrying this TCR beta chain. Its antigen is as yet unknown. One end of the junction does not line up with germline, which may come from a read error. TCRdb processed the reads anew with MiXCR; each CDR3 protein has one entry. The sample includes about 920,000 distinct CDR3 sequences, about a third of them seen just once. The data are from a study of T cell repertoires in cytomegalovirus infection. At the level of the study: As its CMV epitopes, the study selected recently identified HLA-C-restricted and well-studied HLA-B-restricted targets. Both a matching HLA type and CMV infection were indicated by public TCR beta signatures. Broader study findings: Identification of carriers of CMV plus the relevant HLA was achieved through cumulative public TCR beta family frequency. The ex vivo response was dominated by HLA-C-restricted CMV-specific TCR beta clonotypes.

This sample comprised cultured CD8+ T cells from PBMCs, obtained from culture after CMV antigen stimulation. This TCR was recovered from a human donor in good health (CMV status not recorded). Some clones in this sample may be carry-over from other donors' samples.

CDR3 sequence reads: CASSPGGGGTRVF. The CDR3 DNA reads as TGTGCCAGCAGTCCGGGGGGCGGGGGGACTCGGGTCTTC. The rearrangement joins TRBV7-6 to TRBJ2-1; 8 nucleotides match TRBD2. This CDR3 is built from 13 residues. Germline CDR1 reads SGHVS; CDR2 reads FNYEAQ. The full variable domain, rest sourced from reference TRBV7-6 and TRBJ2-1, is GAGVSQSPRYKVTKRGQDVALRCDPISGHVSLYWYRQALGQGPEFLTYFNYEAQQDKSGLPNDRFSAERPEGSISTLTIQRTEQRDSAMYRCASSPGGGGTRVFGPGTRLTVL.